This T cell receptor beta chain was observed in a study of cytomegalovirus exposure and HLA in healthy donors. The CDR3 sequence is 11 residues long. The germline CDR1 and CDR2 sequences are SGHNT and YYREEE (reference sequence). PCR used 60 Vbeta primers and 13 Jbeta primers. The data were produced by immunoSEQ multiplex PCR, yet TCRdb's version contains in-frame clones alone and is incomplete. The sample yields about 300,000 clones, around 86% seen once. As for this clone: A junction boundary mismatches the germline segment, possibly from a read error.

The specimen was PBMCs. The clonotype comes from a man aged 35 to 55 in good health and CMV-seropositive. The rearrangement links TRBV5-4 to TRBJ2-1; TRBD2 is a possible D gene (5 bases). The CDR3 region has the DNA TGTGCCAGCAGCTTGCTAAAACTAGAGGTCTTC. It specifies CASSLLKLEVF.